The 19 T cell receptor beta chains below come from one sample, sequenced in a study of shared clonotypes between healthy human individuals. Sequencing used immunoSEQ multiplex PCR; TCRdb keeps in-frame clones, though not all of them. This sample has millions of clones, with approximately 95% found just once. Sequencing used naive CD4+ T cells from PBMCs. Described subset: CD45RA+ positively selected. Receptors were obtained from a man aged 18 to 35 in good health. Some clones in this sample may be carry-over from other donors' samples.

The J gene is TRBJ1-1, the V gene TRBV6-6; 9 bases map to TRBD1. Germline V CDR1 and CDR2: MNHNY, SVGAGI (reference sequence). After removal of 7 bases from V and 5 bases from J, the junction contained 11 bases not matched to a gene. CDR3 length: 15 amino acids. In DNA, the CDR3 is TGTGCCAGCAACCCCTTGGGACAGGGCGGGACTGAAGCTTTCTTT. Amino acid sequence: CASNPLGQGGTEAFF.

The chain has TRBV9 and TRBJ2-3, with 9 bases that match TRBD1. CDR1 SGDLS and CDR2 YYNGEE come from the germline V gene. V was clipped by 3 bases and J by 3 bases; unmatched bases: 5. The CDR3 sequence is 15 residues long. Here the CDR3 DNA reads TGTGCCAGCAGCGAGGGGGACAGGGTTACAGATACGCAGTATTTT. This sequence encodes CASSEGDRVTDTQYF.

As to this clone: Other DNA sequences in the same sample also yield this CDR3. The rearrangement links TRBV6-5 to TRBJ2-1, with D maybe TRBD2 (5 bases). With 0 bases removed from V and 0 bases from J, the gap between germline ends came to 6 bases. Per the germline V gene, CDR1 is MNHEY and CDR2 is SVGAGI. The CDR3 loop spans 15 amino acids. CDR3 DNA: TGTGCCAGCAGTTACTCGGCGGGCTCCTACAATGAGCAGTTCTTC. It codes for CASSYSAGSYNEQFF.

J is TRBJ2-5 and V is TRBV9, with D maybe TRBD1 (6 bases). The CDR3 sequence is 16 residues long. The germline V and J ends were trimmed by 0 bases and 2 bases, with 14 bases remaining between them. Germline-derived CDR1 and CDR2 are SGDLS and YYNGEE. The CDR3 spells CASSVAVQGLQETQYF. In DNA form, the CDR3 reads TGTGCCAGCAGCGTAGCTGTACAGGGTTTACAAGAGACCCAGTACTTC.

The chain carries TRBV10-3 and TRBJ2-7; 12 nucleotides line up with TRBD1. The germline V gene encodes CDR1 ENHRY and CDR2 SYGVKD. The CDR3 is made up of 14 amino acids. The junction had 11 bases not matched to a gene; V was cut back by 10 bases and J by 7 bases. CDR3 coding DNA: TGTGCCAGCGCGAGGGACAGGGGGCAGGGGGAGCAGTACTTC. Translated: CASARDRGQGEQYF.

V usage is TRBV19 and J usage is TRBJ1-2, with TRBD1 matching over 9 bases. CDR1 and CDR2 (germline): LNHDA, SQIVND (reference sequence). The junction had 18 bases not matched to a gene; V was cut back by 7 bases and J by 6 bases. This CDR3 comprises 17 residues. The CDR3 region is CASTPSPGTGQGNGYTF. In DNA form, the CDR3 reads TGTGCCAGTACTCCTAGCCCCGGGACAGGGCAGGGTAATGGCTACACCTTC.

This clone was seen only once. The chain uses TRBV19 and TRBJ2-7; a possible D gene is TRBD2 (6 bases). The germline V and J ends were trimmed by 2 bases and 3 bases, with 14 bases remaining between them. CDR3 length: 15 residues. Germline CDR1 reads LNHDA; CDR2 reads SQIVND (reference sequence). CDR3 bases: TGTGCCAGTAGTATAAGCGCAGGAGGGGACTACGAGCAGTACTTC. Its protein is CASSISAGGDYEQYF.

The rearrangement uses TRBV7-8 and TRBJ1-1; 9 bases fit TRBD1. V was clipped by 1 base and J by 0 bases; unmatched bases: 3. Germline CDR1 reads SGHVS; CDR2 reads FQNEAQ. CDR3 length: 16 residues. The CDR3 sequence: CASSLEQGAMNTEAFF. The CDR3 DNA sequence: TGTGCCAGCAGCTTAGAACAGGGGGCTATGAACACTGAAGCTTTCTTT.

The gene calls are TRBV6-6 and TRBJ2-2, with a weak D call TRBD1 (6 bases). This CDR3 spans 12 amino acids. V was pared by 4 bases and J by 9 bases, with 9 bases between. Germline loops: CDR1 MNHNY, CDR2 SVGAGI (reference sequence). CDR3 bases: TGTGCCAGCAGTTCCCAGGGGAGGGAGCTGTTTTTT. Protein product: CASSSQGRELFF.

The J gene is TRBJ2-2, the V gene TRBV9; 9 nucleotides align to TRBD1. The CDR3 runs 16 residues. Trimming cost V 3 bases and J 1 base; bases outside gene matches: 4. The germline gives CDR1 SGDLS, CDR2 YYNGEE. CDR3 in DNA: TGTGCCAGCAGCGCCGCGGGACAGGGGAACACCGGGGAGCTGTTTTTT. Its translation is CASSAAGQGNTGELFF.

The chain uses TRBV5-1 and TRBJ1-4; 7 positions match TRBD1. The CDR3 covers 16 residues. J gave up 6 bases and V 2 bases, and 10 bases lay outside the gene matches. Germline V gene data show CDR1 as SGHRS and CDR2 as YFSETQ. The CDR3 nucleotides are TGCGCCAGCAGCTTCCGACAGGGAAGCGGGGATGAAAAACTGTTTTTT. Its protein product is CASSFRQGSGDEKLFF.

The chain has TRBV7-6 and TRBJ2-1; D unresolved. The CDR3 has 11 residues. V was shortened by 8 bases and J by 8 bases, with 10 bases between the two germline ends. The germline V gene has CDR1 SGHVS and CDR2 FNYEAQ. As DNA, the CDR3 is TGTGCCAGCGGCCCGAGCGATGAGCAGTTCTTC. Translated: CASGPSDEQFF.

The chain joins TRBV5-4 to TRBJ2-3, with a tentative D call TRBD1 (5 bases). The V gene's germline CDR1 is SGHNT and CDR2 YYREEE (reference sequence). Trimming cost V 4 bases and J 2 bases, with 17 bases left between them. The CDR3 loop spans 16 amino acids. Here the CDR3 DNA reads TGTGCCAGCAGCCCCGTTAGCAGGGTGATCACAGATACGCAGTATTTT. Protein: CASSPVSRVITDTQYF.

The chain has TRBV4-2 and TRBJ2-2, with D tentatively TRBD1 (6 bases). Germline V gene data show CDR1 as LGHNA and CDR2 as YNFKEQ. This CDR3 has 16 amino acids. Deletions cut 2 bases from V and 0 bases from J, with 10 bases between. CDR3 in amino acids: CASSQQGNANTGELFF. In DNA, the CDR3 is TGTGCCAGCAGCCAACAGGGGAACGCGAACACCGGGGAGCTGTTTTTT.

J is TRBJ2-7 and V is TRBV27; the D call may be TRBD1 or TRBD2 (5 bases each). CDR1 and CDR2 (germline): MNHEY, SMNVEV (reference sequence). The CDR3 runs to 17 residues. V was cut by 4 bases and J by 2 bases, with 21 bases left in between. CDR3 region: CASSSGPRDGVTYEQYF. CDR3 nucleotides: TGTGCCAGCAGTTCCGGTCCCCGGGACGGAGTCACCTACGAGCAGTACTTC.

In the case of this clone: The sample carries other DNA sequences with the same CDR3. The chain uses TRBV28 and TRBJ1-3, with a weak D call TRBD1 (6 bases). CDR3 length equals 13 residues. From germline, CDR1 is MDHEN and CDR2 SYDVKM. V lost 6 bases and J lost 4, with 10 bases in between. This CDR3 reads CASRTGPGNTIYF. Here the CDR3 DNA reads TGTGCCAGCAGGACAGGCCCGGGAAACACCATATATTTT.

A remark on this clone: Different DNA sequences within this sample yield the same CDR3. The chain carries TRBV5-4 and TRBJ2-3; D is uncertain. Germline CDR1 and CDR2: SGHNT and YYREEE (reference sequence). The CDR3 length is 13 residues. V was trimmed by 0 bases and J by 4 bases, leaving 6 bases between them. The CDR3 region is CASSLGPADTQYF. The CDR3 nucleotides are TGTGCCAGCAGCTTGGGGCCAGCAGATACGCAGTATTTT.

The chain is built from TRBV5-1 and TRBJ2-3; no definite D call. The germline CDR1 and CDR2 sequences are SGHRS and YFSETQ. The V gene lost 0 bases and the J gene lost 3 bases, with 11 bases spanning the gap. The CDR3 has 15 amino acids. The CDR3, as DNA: TGCGCCAGCAGCTTGGCCCGGGCTGATACAGATACGCAGTATTTT. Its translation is CASSLARADTDTQYF.

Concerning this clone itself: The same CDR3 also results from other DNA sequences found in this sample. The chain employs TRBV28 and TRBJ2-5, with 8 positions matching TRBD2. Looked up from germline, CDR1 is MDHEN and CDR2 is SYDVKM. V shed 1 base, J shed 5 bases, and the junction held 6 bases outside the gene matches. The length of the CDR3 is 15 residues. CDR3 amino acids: CASSLLSGGRETQYF. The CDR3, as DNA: TGTGCCAGCAGTTTATTATCGGGAGGGCGTGAGACCCAGTACTTC.